This T cell receptor beta chain came from a study of monozygotic twins with inflammatory bowel disease. Study results and caveats: For IBD, no single strong associated signal or clonotype was supported. Especially where disease activity was present, IBD patients had fewer clonotypes in common with others than healthy twins did. IBD patients had lower TCRbeta diversity (inverse Simpson) than healthy co-twins.

The CDR3 consists of 12 residues. Germline CDR1 DFQATT, CDR2 SNEGSKA (reference sequence). For this clonotype: The target antigen is unknown.

After skipping T cell sorting, the authors isolated total RNA from whole blood. From its re-call of the 5' RACE reads, TCRdb lists each CDR3 protein once, without DNA. This sample's clone table lists some 330,000 distinct CDR3 sequences. J is TRBJ1-2 and V is TRBV20-1; TCRdb selects TRBD1, and the lack of DNA leaves this call unchecked. Sequencing was carried out using blood. The receptor comes from a human donor with ulcerative colitis or Crohn's disease, or a healthy co-twin of an affected twin (not recorded which). CDR3 loop: CSAEPQVHGYTF.